One and the same sample provided the 16 T cell receptor beta chains below, sequenced in a study of identical twins. In TCRdb, the 5' RACE reads were re-called with MiXCR into one record per CDR3 protein. The table includes approximately 490,000 distinct CDR3 sequences, about a fifth detected once. Another study also made use of these data, one on yellow fever vaccine responses in identical twins.

The material sequenced was CD4+ T cells sorted from blood. The receptors stem from a woman younger than 35 in good health.

The chain employs TRBV11-2 and TRBJ2-5; 7 nucleotides agree with TRBD2. The CDR3 runs to 14 residues. CDR1 is SGHAT and CDR2 is FQNNGV in the germline V gene. The V and J ends lost 5 bases and 5 bases, in that order; junction bases with no gene match: 8. CDR3 residues: CASSTGLSGETQYF. CDR3 DNA sequence: TGTGCCAGCAGCACGGGACTTAGCGGGGAGACCCAGTACTTC.

CDR3 nucleotide sequence: TGTGCCAGCAGCTTGGGTATTTTTTCAGACAATGAGCAGTTCTTC. Protein: CASSLGIFSDNEQFF. This chain joins TRBV5-4 and TRBJ2-1; D not certain. Looked up from germline, CDR1 is SGHNT and CDR2 is YYREEE (reference sequence). Trimming left V 0 bases short and J 5 bases short, with 12 bases between. CDR3 length: 15 amino acids.

The table lists this clonotype with a count of one. The V call is TRBV10-3, the J call TRBJ2-5; weak D call: TRBD1 (6 bases). The CDR3 runs 12 residues. Between the trimmed V and J ends, which lost 5 bases and 3 bases, there was a span of 7 bases. The germline V gene has CDR1 ENHRY and CDR2 SYGVKD. The DNA of the CDR3 is TGTGCCATCAGTTCAGGGGAAGAGACCCAGTACTTC. It translates to CAISSGEETQYF.

A remark on this clonotype: Germline and junction disagree at one end, which may indicate a read error. The J gene is TRBJ2-2, the V gene TRBV7-3, with a possible D match to TRBD1 (8 bases). Germline CDR1 is SGHTA and CDR2 is FQGTGA. The CDR3 is 15 amino acids. The CDR3 spells CASTLDRGGTGELFF. The DNA of the CDR3 is TGTGCCAGCACCTTAGACAGGGGAGGGACCGGGGAGCTGTTTTTT. The full variable domain, rest sourced from reference TRBV7-3 and TRBJ2-2, is GAGVSQTPSNKVTEKGKYVELRCDPISGHTALYWYRQSLGQGPEFLIYFQGTGAADDSGLPNDRFFAVRPEGSVSTLKIQRTERGDSAVYLCASTLDRGGTGELFFGEGSRLTVL.

This CDR3 reads CASSFGGTANEQFF. The CDR3 bases are TGTGCCAGCAGCTTCGGGGGAACCGCAAATGAGCAGTTCTTC. This sequence joins TRBV7-2 and TRBJ2-1; possibly TRBD2 for D (6 bases). Germline-derived CDR1 and CDR2 are SGHTA and FQGNSA. There are 14 residues in the CDR3. V was pared by 3 bases and J by 7 bases, with 13 bases between.

The chain combines TRBV7-3 with TRBJ2-1; D is ambiguous. CDR1 is SGHTA and CDR2 is FQGTGA in the germline V gene. CDR3 length equals 16 residues. The V gene lost 1 base and the J gene lost 0 bases, with 10 bases spanning the gap. CDR3 loop: CASSLRPPSSYNEQFF. As DNA, the CDR3 is TGTGCCAGCAGCTTAAGACCCCCCAGCTCCTACAATGAGCAGTTCTTC.

This clonotype was recorded at least ten times. V is TRBV7-9 and J is TRBJ1-2; 9 bases match TRBD1. The CDR3 is 15 amino acids. Germline CDR1 and CDR2: SEHNR and FQNEAQ (reference sequence). The ends lost 5 bases at V and 2 bases at J; junction bases unmatched: 6. The CDR3 nucleotides read TGTGCCAGCAGCACAGGGGGCGCACGGAACTATGGCTACACCTTC. It codes for CASSTGGARNYGYTF.

This clonotype appeared a few times. The chain carries TRBV12-3 or TRBV12-4 and TRBJ2-5, with D unclear. V was clipped by 3 bases and J by 6 bases, with 11 bases between them. The length of the CDR3 is 13 residues. CDR3 in DNA: TGTGCCAGCAGTTTTCCCCCTAGACAGACCCAGTACTTC. Its translation is CASSFPPRQTQYF.

The V gene is TRBV5-1, the J gene TRBJ2-4; D gene uncertain. The CDR3 has 11 residues. CDR1 and CDR2 (germline): SGHRS, YFSETQ. The germline V and J ends were trimmed by 3 bases and 8 bases, with 6 bases remaining between them. As DNA, the CDR3 is TGCGCCAGCAGCTCCAGTGACATTCAGTACTTC. This translates into CASSSSDIQYF.

This sequence joins TRBV4-2 and TRBJ2-6; TRBD2 aligns across 13 bases. CDR3 length: 20 residues. Germline V gene sequence: CDR1 LGHNA, CDR2 YNFKEQ. V lost 1 base to trimming and J lost 0 bases; unmatched junction nucleotides: 6. The chain's CDR3 is CASSQGTSGRTHSGANVLTF. CDR3 nucleotides: TGTGCCAGCAGCCAAGGGACTAGCGGGAGAACACACTCTGGGGCCAACGTCCTGACTTTC.

In its sample, this clonotype was seen a few times. The rearrangement links TRBV5-6 to TRBJ2-3; 8 positions match TRBD2. The CDR3 sequence is 15 residues long. In germline, CDR1 is SGHDT, CDR2 YYEEEE. The J segment lost 2 bases and the V segment lost 4 bases, leaving 6 bases of the junction unmatched. In nucleotides, the CDR3 is TGTGCCAGCAGCGGCGGGGGGAGTACCACAGATACGCAGTATTTT. This sequence encodes CASSGGGSTTDTQYF.

The chain has TRBV11-2 and TRBJ2-7, with 8 bases fitting TRBD1. Germline assignment: CDR1 SGHAT and CDR2 FQNNGV. The CDR3 is 16 amino acids. V was clipped by 6 bases and J by 0 bases; unmatched bases: 10. The CDR3 region has the DNA TGTGCCAGCAGAATACCCGGACAGGGTAGCTCCTACGAGCAGTACTTC. Residues: CASRIPGQGSSYEQYF.

CDR3 nucleotide sequence: TGCGCCAGCAGCTTGGAATGGGCGGGAGAAGCTTTCTTT. This translates into CASSLEWAGEAFF. The rearrangement uses TRBV5-1 and TRBJ1-1; D uncertain. The V gene's germline CDR1 is SGHRS and CDR2 YFSETQ. The CDR3 sequence is 13 residues long. Trimming removed 0 bases at V and 8 bases at J, with 11 bases between.

A few counts support this clonotype. The chain joins TRBV5-1 to TRBJ2-7; 12 bases map to TRBD2. From germline, CDR1 is SGHRS and CDR2 YFSETQ. V lost 5 bases to trimming and J lost 4 bases; unmatched junction nucleotides: 16. The CDR3 runs 18 residues. The CDR3 here is CASSQASKGTSGPYEQYF. The DNA for the CDR3 is TGCGCCAGCAGTCAAGCCTCTAAAGGGACTAGCGGGCCTTACGAGCAGTACTTC.

This clonotype showed up just a few times. The chain recombines TRBV20-1 with TRBJ2-5; no clear D gene. CDR1 DFQATT and CDR2 SNEGSKA come from the germline V gene (reference sequence). Trimming pared 2 bases from V and 7 bases from J, leaving 5 bases between. The CDR3 runs to 10 residues. CDR3 sequence (DNA): TGCAGTGCTAGATCAAGGACCCAGTACTTC. It codes for CSARSRTQYF.

This clonotype was seen more than once but under ten times. Here the CDR3 DNA reads TGTGCCAGCAGTGATGAGAATAATTCACCCCTCCACTTT. Protein sequence: CASSDENNSPLHF. The gene calls are TRBV2 and TRBJ1-6; D is unresolved. Germline CDR1 reads SNHLY; CDR2 reads FYNNEI. This CDR3 comprises 13 residues. V lost 3 bases and J lost 5, with 5 bases in between.